Following are 16 T cell receptor beta chains from one sample sequenced in a study of cytomegalovirus exposure and HLA in healthy donors. The PCR had 60 Vbeta and 13 Jbeta primers. Assay: immunoSEQ multiplex PCR; the TCRdb copy retains only in-frame clones and omits some. The sample records more than 100,000 clones, 60% to 85% being singletons. The material sequenced was PBMCs. The receptors stem from a woman under 30 in good health and CMV-seronegative.

There are a few counts of this clone. The chain uses TRBV15 and TRBJ1-2; D is unresolved. V was pared by 2 bases and J by 8 bases, with 12 bases between. The length of the CDR3 is 13 residues. Germline V gives CDR1 LNHNV, CDR2 YYDKDF (reference sequence). The CDR3: CATSRSEGLGYTF. DNA for the CDR3: TGTGCCACCAGCAGATCGGAGGGTCTCGGCTACACCTTC.

The chain combines TRBV18 with TRBJ1-2, with D possibly matching TRBD1 (6 bases). Deletions cut 0 bases from V and 8 bases from J, with 7 bases between. Germline V gene sequence: CDR1 KGHSH, CDR2 LQKENI. CDR3 length equals 12 residues. The CDR3 here is CASSPPTGGYTF. The CDR3 coding sequence is TGTGCCAGCTCACCACCGACAGGCGGCTACACCTTC.

The chain joins TRBV19 to TRBJ1-2, with 7 nucleotides matching TRBD1. There are 14 residues in the CDR3. J lost 8 bases, V lost 5 bases, and 11 bases had no gene match. Germline CDR1 is LNHDA and CDR2 is SQIVND (reference sequence). The CDR3 is CASSPPHRGGGYTF. CDR3 nucleotides: TGTGCCAGTAGTCCCCCCCACAGGGGAGGCGGCTACACCTTC.

In nucleotides, the CDR3 is TGTGCCAGCAGCCAAGATCGTGGGAGGCCGTCCTACGAGCAGTACTTC. Encoded protein: CASSQDRGRPSYEQYF. V gene TRBV4-2 combines with J gene TRBJ2-7; perhaps TRBD2 as D (6 bases). This CDR3 region has 16 residues. CDR1 LGHNA and CDR2 YNFKEQ come from the germline V gene. Trimming shortened V by 0 bases and J by 1 base, and 13 bases separated the two germline ends.

There are a few counts of this clone. This chain uses TRBV7-9 with TRBJ1-3, with D hard to call. The CDR3 contains 15 residues. Germline CDR1 is SEHNR and CDR2 is FQNEAQ (reference sequence). Trimming pared 1 base from V and 0 bases from J, leaving 7 bases between. CDR3 DNA sequence: TGTGCCAGCAGCTTAGAATCGGGCTCTGGAAACACCATATATTTT. It specifies CASSLESGSGNTIYF.

This clone was found once. V and J are TRBV7-9 and TRBJ2-1; 7 positions match TRBD2. This CDR3 contains 14 residues. V shed 8 bases and J 7 bases; nucleotides not matched to a gene: 11. The germline V gene encodes CDR1 SEHNR and CDR2 FQNEAQ (reference sequence). The CDR3 coding sequence is TGTGCCAGCGGTCGGGACTACGCAAATAATGAGCAGTTCTTC. It encodes CASGRDYANNEQFF.

This CDR3 reads CASSLGEPPVEQYF. CDR3 coding DNA: TGTGCCAGCAGCTTAGGGGAGCCCCCCGTCGAGCAGTACTTC. The chain recombines TRBV7-9 with TRBJ2-7, with TRBD2 as a possible D gene (5 bases). The germline V gene encodes CDR1 SEHNR and CDR2 FQNEAQ (reference sequence). The CDR3 has 14 residues. V lost 1 base and J 6 bases, leaving 13 bases between the germline ends.

J is TRBJ2-1 and V is TRBV5-1, with a weak D call TRBD1 (6 bases). Trimming took off 4 bases at V and 12 bases at J, with 17 bases between the two ends. The V gene's germline CDR1 is SGHRS and CDR2 YFSETQ. The CDR3 length is 13 residues. CDR3 sequence (DNA): TGCGCCAGCAGCCCCCCCCAGGGGCTCGGGCAGTTCTTC. Its protein is CASSPPQGLGQFF.

The chain couples TRBV18 to TRBJ1-2, with 10 bases identical to TRBD1. From germline, CDR1 is KGHSH and CDR2 LQKENI. V lost 2 bases and J lost 7; bases outside the gene matches: 10. The CDR3 runs 16 residues. CDR3 sequence reads: CASSPISGTGVFGYTF. In nucleotides, the CDR3 is TGTGCCAGCTCACCAATTTCCGGGACAGGGGTTTTTGGCTACACCTTC.

The chain couples TRBV23-1 to TRBJ1-5; weak D call: TRBD1 (6 bases). TRBV23-1 is sorted into the ORF group, with uncertain function. CDR3 size: 15 residues. Trimming removed 0 bases from V and 5 bases from J, with 11 bases in between. CDR3 loop: CASSQSGRGHQPQHF. The CDR3 coding sequence is TGCGCCAGCAGTCAATCGGGCAGGGGTCATCAGCCCCAGCATTTT.

The chain recombines TRBV7-8 with TRBJ2-3, with 12 positions matching TRBD1. The CDR3 spans 16 residues. Trimming took 1 base from V and 7 from J; bases not matched to a gene: 6. Germline CDR1 SGHVS, CDR2 FQNEAQ. CDR3 nucleotides: TGTGCCAGCAGCTTAGAGGGACAGGGGGCGAGGAATACGCAGTATTTT. Its translation: CASSLEGQGARNTQYF.

The genes are TRBV19 and TRBJ2-4; D is possibly TRBD2 (5 bases). V lost 1 base, J lost 6 bases, and 10 bases lay in between. From germline, CDR1 is LNHDA and CDR2 SQIVND (reference sequence). The length of the CDR3 is 14 residues. The CDR3 region has the DNA TGTGCCAGTAGTATAGGAAATGGGAGAAACATTCAGTACTTC. This sequence encodes CASSIGNGRNIQYF.

The CDR3 here is CASSFGTSGGYQETQYF. In DNA form, the CDR3 reads TGCGCCAGCAGCTTCGGGACTAGCGGAGGGTACCAAGAGACCCAGTACTTC. V and J are TRBV5-1 and TRBJ2-5, with 11 bases aligning to TRBD2. In germline, CDR1 is SGHRS, CDR2 YFSETQ. V was pared by 2 bases and J by 0 bases, with 6 bases of the junction left unmatched. This CDR3 is built from 17 residues.

This clone was counted once. At the DNA level, this CDR3 is encoded by other sequences in the same sample as well. The rearrangement uses TRBV5-1 and TRBJ1-1; D is ambiguous. The CDR3 sequence is 15 residues long. Germline CDR1 is SGHRS and CDR2 is YFSETQ. V was pared by 2 bases and J by 0 bases, with 11 bases between. The CDR3 nucleotides are TGCGCCAGCAGCTTAACTCCCCCCATGAACACTGAAGCTTTCTTT. Protein product: CASSLTPPMNTEAFF.

This clone was picked up a small number of times. V is TRBV15 and J is TRBJ1-1; no firm D call. The CDR3 contains 13 residues. Germline-derived CDR1 and CDR2 are LNHNV and YYDKDF (reference sequence). V shed 8 bases and J shed 5 bases, with 15 bases lying between them. The CDR3 coding sequence is TGTGCCACCGGCACGGGCGGGCGAACTGAAGCTTTCTTT. Translation: CATGTGGRTEAFF.

This clone was detected once. The CDR3 loop is CASSDPTGGTSEAFF. The CDR3 bases are TGCGCCAGCAGCGATCCGACAGGGGGCACGTCTGAAGCTTTCTTT. The V gene is TRBV5-1, the J gene TRBJ1-1; 10 bases agree with TRBD1. Germline CDR1 SGHRS, CDR2 YFSETQ. Trimming removed 4 bases from V and 6 bases from J; junction bases left unmatched: 9. This CDR3 has 15 residues.